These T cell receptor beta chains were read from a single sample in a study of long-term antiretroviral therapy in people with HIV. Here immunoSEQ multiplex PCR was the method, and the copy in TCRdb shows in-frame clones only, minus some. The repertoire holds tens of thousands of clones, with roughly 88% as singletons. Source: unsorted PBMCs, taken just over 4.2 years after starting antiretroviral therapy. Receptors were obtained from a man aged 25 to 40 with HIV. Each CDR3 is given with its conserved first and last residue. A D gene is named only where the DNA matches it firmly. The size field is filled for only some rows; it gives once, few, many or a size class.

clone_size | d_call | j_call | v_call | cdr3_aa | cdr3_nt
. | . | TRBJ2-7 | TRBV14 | CASSQAGVRVEQYF | TGTGCCAGCAGCCAAGCGGGAGTGCGGGTCGAGCAGTACTTC
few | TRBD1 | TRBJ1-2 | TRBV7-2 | CASSVTGVGYGYTF | TGTGCCAGCAGCGTGACAGGGGTCGGGTATGGCTACACCTTC
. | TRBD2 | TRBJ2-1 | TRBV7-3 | CASSLGAGTSGGALYNEQFF | TGTGCCAGCAGCTTAGGTGCTGGGACTAGCGGGGGGGCCCTTTACAATGAGCAGTTCTTC
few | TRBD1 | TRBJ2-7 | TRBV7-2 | CASSIGQVYEQYF | TGTGCCAGCAGCATCGGACAGGTCTACGAGCAGTACTTC
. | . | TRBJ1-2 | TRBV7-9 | CASSLVQGSNYGYTF | TGTGCCAGCAGCTTAGTGCAGGGTTCAAACTATGGCTACACCTTC
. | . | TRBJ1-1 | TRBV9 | CASSIGGTEAFF | TGTGCCAGCAGCATTGGGGGAACTGAAGCTTTCTTT
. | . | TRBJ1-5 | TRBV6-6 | CASSYMGKPQHF | TGTGCCAGCAGTTACATGGGAAAGCCCCAGCATTTT
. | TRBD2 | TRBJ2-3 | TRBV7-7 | CASSFTGGQDTQYF | TGTGCTAGCAGCTTCACGGGGGGGCAAGATACGCAGTATTTT
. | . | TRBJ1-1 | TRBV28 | CASSRVNNPNTEAFF | TGTGCCAGCAGTCGGGTGAACAACCCGAACACTGAAGCTTTCTTT
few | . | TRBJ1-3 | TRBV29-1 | CSALGTEPRDTIYF | TGCAGCGCCCTGGGGACGGAGCCTCGAGACACCATATATTTT
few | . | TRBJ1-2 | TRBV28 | CASSSHDRSNYGYTF | TGTGCCAGCAGCTCTCACGACAGATCTAACTATGGCTACACCTTC
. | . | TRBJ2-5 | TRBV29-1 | CSVVGGAFPETQYF | TGCAGCGTTGTTGGGGGGGCCTTTCCAGAGACCCAGTACTTC
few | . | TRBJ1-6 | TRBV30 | CAWSRGASGQPLHF | TGTGCCTGGAGTCGCGGCGCCTCGGGTCAGCCCCTCCACTTT
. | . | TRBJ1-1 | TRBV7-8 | CASSLRVGGTEAFF | TGTGCCAGCAGCTTAAGAGTCGGGGGCACTGAAGCTTTCTTT
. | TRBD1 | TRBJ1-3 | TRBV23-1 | CASIQSFERTGNSGNTIYF | TGCGCCAGCATTCAAAGTTTTGAGCGGACAGGAAACTCTGGAAACACCATATATTTT
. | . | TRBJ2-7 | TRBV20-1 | CSAERSYEQYF | TGCAGTGCCGAGAGGTCCTACGAGCAGTACTTC
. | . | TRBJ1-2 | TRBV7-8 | CASGVGRSYGYTF | TGTGCCAGCGGCGTGGGCCGAAGCTATGGCTACACCTTC
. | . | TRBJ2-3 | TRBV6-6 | CASSLRADTQYF | TGTGCCAGCAGCCTCAGGGCAGATACGCAGTATTTT
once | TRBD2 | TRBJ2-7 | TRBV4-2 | CASSQERTSGGAVYEQYF | TGTGCCAGCAGCCAAGAGAGGACTAGCGGGGGGGCCGTTTACGAGCAGTACTTC
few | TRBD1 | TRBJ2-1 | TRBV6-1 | CASSEASGTGGNEQFF | TGTGCCAGCAGTGAAGCAAGTGGGACAGGGGGCAATGAGCAGTTCTTC
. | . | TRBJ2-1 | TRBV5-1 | CASSFLDSRPYNEQFF | TGCGCCAGCAGCTTCTTGGACAGCCGACCCTACAATGAGCAGTTCTTC
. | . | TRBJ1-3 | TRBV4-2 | CASSQADPGGNGNTIYF | TGTGCCAGCAGCCAAGCGGACCCGGGGGGCAATGGAAACACCATATATTTT
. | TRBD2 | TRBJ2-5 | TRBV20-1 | CRIAGGETQYF | TGCAGGATAGCGGGAGGGGAGACCCAGTACTTC
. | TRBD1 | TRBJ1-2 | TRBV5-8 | CASSLGYRGAYGYTF | TGTGCCAGCAGCTTGGGATACAGGGGGGCCTATGGCTACACCTTC
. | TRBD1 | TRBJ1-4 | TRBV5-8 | CASSWGQGSWEKLFF | TGTGCCAGCAGCTGGGGACAGGGAAGTTGGGAAAAACTGTTTTTT
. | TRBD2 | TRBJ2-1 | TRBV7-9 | CASSLLAGGLDEQFF | TGTGCCAGCAGCTTACTAGCGGGGGGGTTGGATGAGCAGTTCTTC
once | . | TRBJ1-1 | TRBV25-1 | CASSGRQVDMNTEAFF | TGTGCCAGCAGTGGCCGGCAGGTCGATATGAACACTGAAGCTTTCTTT
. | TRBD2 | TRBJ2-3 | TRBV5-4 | CASSQRLGLASDTQYF | TGTGCCAGCAGCCAGAGATTGGGACTAGCCAGCGATACGCAGTATTTT
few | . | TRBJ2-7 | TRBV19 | CASSIADGDEQYF | TGTGCCAGTAGTATTGCGGACGGCGACGAGCAGTACTTC
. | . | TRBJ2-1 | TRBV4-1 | CASSQVDLVTYNEQFF | TGCGCCAGCAGCCAAGTCGATTTGGTAACCTACAATGAGCAGTTCTTC
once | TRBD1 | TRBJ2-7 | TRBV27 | CASSQNRGSYEQYF | TGTGCCAGCAGTCAAAACAGGGGATCCTACGAGCAGTACTTC
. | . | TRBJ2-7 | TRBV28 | CASSPISTWIAGAYEQYF | TGTGCCAGCAGTCCTATATCTACCTGGATAGCCGGTGCCTACGAGCAGTACTTC
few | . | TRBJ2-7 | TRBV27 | CASSFGAGSPEQYF | TGTGCCAGCAGTTTTGGGGCAGGTTCCCCCGAGCAGTACTTC
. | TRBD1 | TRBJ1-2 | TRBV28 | CASNPWTGGYGYTF | TGTGCCAGCAATCCCTGGACAGGGGGCTATGGCTACACCTTC
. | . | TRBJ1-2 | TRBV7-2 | CASSDYLNNGYTF | TGTGCCAGCAGCGATTACCTCAACAATGGCTACACCTTC
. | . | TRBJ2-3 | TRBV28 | CASSFTGSDSTDTQYF | TGTGCCAGCAGTTTTACGGGGAGTGATAGCACAGATACGCAGTATTTT
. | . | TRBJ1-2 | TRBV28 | CASSFSYRGNYGYTF | TGTGCCAGCAGTTTTTCATATCGGGGGAACTATGGCTACACCTTC
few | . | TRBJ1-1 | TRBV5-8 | CASSLAWMYETEAFF | TGTGCCAGCAGCTTGGCGTGGATGTATGAAACTGAAGCTTTCTTT
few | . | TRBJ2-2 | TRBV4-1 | CASSIDGTGELFF | TGCGCCAGCAGCATCGACGGCACCGGGGAGCTGTTTTTT
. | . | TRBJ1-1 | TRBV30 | CAWSGPFGQTNTEAFF | TGTGCCTGGAGTGGGCCCTTCGGACAGACCAACACTGAAGCTTTCTTT
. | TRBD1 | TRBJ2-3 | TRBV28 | CASSFYRGDTQYF | TGTGCCAGCAGTTTCTACAGGGGGGATACGCAGTATTTT
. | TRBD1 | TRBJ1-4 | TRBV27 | CASKLTGPNEKLFF | TGTGCCAGCAAGCTGACAGGGCCTAATGAAAAACTGTTTTTT
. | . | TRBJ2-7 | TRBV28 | CASSLGFSYEQYF | TGTGCCAGCAGCTTGGGGTTCTCCTACGAGCAGTACTTC
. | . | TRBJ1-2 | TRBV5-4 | CASSHPPTGYNYGYTF | TGTGCCAGCAGTCACCCTCCGACAGGATACAACTATGGCTACACCTTC
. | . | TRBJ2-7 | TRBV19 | CASSMYGTPSYEQYF | TGTGCCAGTAGTATGTATGGGACCCCCTCTTACGAGCAGTACTTC
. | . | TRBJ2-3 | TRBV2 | CASRGAAEGNTDTQYF | TGTGCCAGCAGGGGGGCAGCTGAAGGTAACACAGATACGCAGTATTTT